This T cell receptor (beta chain) was sequenced in a study of shared clonotypes between healthy human individuals (dated by TCRdb to between 2020 and 2021). Looking at the study overall: Three men and two women, aged 18 to 49 years, made up the cohort. For each donor, three plates each were used for CD4 naive and CD4 memory, two plates were used for CD8 naive, and one plate was used for CD8 memory. To estimate repertoire size and how much clonotypes are shared between individuals, the study performed deep sequencing of blood TCR repertoires from roughly five healthy adults. Different laboratories and diverse techniques were used to prepare libraries and sequence TCR repertoires, to increase sequencing depth and limit assay-specific biases. Each donor's leukapheresis produced roughly between about 0.85 and 10 billion PBMCs. Broader findings and caveats from the paper: Pairwise subsampling led to the expectation that sequencing depth would affect the degree of clonotype sharing among donors. Estimated clonotype richness was generally larger for naive than for memory subsets. Only blood was sampled, and tissue TCR repertoires likely differ from those in blood. Clonotypes shared by all four sorted-subset donors showed higher generation probabilities than non-shared clonotypes. Even with the large sequencing depth, rarefaction of the sorted-subset datasets indicated that sequencing was incomplete. When a handful of donors were compared, the shared fraction of clonotypes was approximately 5% for naive CD4, around 3.6% for naive CD8, 2.3% for memory CD4, and less than 0.5% for memory CD8. The genetic and exposure-history diversity represented was limited by the small number of donors.

For the CD8 naive samples, CD45RO-negative cells were positively selected for CCR7, yielding a CD45RA+CCR7+ population from which TemRA cells were excluded. Healthy HIV-negative adults with no recently reported acute infections or vaccinations were included as donors. Only Caucasian adults living in Nashville, Tennessee, USA were represented among the donors. Blood was collected by leukapheresis, and PBMCs were isolated by Ficoll-Histopaque density gradient centrifugation and then cryopreserved in liquid nitrogen vapor phase. Purity and quantity of every magnetically sorted T cell population were checked by analytical flow cytometry. Each sorted fraction had its genomic DNA isolated and then quantified by UV absorbance on a Nanodrop 2000c. V drops 6 bases and J drops 7 bases, leaving 18 bases in between. Taken from the germline V gene (reference sequence), the CDR1 and CDR2 loops are MNHEY and SMNVEV. The CDR3, cysteine through phenylalanine, is 14 amino acids long. Just CDR3 DNA is preserved here, 42 bases in frame from base 1.

In this sample, this clone turned up a few times. No antigen is known for it. Within one base of it there is no much larger clone, and no base qualities were kept. TCR CDR3 regions were amplified from genomic DNA by multiplex PCR using the deep immunoSEQ assay. Genomic DNA extracted from each cell subset was distributed evenly over all wells of several immunoSEQ 96-well plates, and each plate served as one replicate. Each replicate PCR for sorted subsets received roughly 200 ng genomic DNA, equal to roughly 30,000 T cell genomes. The purified libraries were quantified using a Qubit 3.0 fluorometer, sized with a Bioanalyzer 2100, and then quantified again using the KAPA Library Quantification kit. Every immunoSEQ 96-well plate was sequenced on a dedicated single-read 150-cycle Illumina NextSeq 550 flow cell. Processing in the source paper ran as follows. Because the immunoSEQ output held only junctional sequences and lacked quality scores, the filtering could not match the filtering applied to full-length reads. To assign V/J genes and CDR3, sequences were annotated using PyIR, a Python wrapper for IgBLAST v1.9, with IMGT germline references. Any read was removed if the V/J assignment was weak (E-value above 1e-6), the CDR3 was missing, or the read contained stop codons, out-of-frame junctions, or ambiguous translated residues. A V3J clonotype was defined by an identical inferred V gene, J gene, and CDR3 amino acid sequence. The percentage overlap between two repertoires was calculated by dividing the number of shared unique clonotypes by the size of the smaller repertoire. RTK rarefaction, the Chao1 estimator, and Recon v2.1 estimates of unobserved clonotypes were used to assess repertoire richness. OLGA was used to compute generation probabilities for all TCRbeta clonotypes that the gDNA method yielded from a few donors. Sourced from immuneACCESS, this table was stored by TCRdb with only in-frame sequences that have V and J called. A share of the clones is absent; for the studies checked, an unresolved V gene accounts for under half, and the remainder has no known explanation. V and J calls plus clone size are reproduced from that table; the DNA served to infer D and trimming. Recorded for this sample are roughly 2.1 million clones; about 92% of them occurred a single time. Together, the top ten hold roughly 1.7% of the sample.

Specimen: naive CD8+ T cells from PBMCs. The cell subset or site label on this specimen signifies: CD45RA+CCR7+. This TCR derives from a man in his late teens or twenties in good health. Some clones in this sample may be carry-over from other donors' samples. In this chain, TRBV27 is recombined with TRBJ1-1; a confident D gene designation cannot be given. The DNA is TGTGCCAGCAGCTTCAGGACCGATAGAGATGAAGCTTTCTTT. Translated, this is CASSFRTDRDEAFF.